A single sample is the source of the 8 T cell receptor beta chains below, sequenced in a study of cutaneous CD30+ T cell lymphoproliferative disorder and hepatitis E. TCRdb keeps only in-frame clones here, not all; method: immunoSEQ multiplex PCR. The data show thousands of clones, about two thirds seen once. The source material was blood. These receptor sequences come from a human donor with a cutaneous T cell lymphoproliferative disorder associated with hepatitis E virus.

V is TRBV7-2 and J is TRBJ2-1; D is unresolved. Trimming removed 7 bases at V and 0 bases at J, with 10 bases between. CDR1 and CDR2 (germline): SGHTA, FQGNSA. The CDR3 is made up of 14 amino acids. The CDR3 coding sequence is TGTGCCAGCAAGAAGGGCGGCTCCTACAATGAGCAGTTCTTC. Its translation is CASKKGGSYNEQFF.

This clone was seen once. The chain is built from TRBV27 and TRBJ1-6, with D uncertain. The germline V gene has CDR1 MNHEY and CDR2 SMNVEV (reference sequence). CDR3 length: 12 residues. Trimming shortened V by 3 bases and J by 6 bases, and 3 bases separated the two germline ends. The CDR3 reads CASSFSNSPLHF. In DNA form, the CDR3 reads TGTGCCAGCAGTTTCAGTAATTCACCCCTCCACTTT.

V gene TRBV5-6 combines with J gene TRBJ1-4; D call uncertain. Deletions cut 4 bases from V and 8 bases from J, with 6 bases between. Germline-derived CDR1 and CDR2 are SGHDT and YYEEEE. The CDR3 is 11 amino acids. CDR3 amino acids: CASSIDEKLFF. The CDR3 nucleotides are TGTGCCAGCAGCATTGACGAAAAACTGTTTTTT.

This rearrangement joins TRBV5-5 to TRBJ2-3, with 12 nucleotides matching TRBD1. Germline loops: CDR1 SGHKS, CDR2 YYEKEE (reference sequence). The CDR3 has 15 residues. J lost 4 bases, V lost 3 bases, and 3 bases had no gene match. The CDR3 DNA reads TGTGCCAGCAGCTCGGGACAGGGGGCGCCAGATACGCAGTATTTT. Translated: CASSSGQGAPDTQYF.

This chain joins TRBV6-5 and TRBJ2-5; tentative D call: TRBD1 (6 bases). The germline V gene has CDR1 MNHEY and CDR2 SVGAGI. The CDR3 loop spans 14 amino acids. Trimming pared 6 bases from V and 0 bases from J, leaving 11 bases between. The DNA for the CDR3 is TGTGCCAGCAGGCCAGGACAGAACCAAGAGACCCAGTACTTC. It is translated as CASRPGQNQETQYF.

The CDR3 region is CATSRREGHIRGYTF. The CDR3 bases are TGTGCCACCAGCAGAAGGGAGGGTCACATACGTGGCTACACCTTC. The genes are TRBV15 and TRBJ1-2, with unresolved D. The germline V and J ends were trimmed by 2 bases and 7 bases, with 17 bases remaining between them. The germline V gene encodes CDR1 LNHNV and CDR2 YYDKDF (reference sequence). This CDR3 has 15 amino acids.

CDR3 sequence: CASSKDLVEEEKLFF. The CDR3 DNA reads TGTGCCAGCAGCAAAGATTTAGTCGAGGAGGAAAAACTGTTTTTT. This chain joins TRBV21-1 and TRBJ1-4. TRBV21-1 is shown as a pseudogene. This CDR3 spans 15 amino acids.

This clone was observed a handful of times. This sequence joins TRBV4-3 and TRBJ2-1; TRBD2 matches at 8 bases. The CDR3 spans 15 residues. V lost 0 bases, J lost 7 bases, and 5 bases stayed unmatched. Germline values: CDR1 LGHNA, CDR2 YSLEER. CDR3: CASSQDRTSLNEQFF. DNA for the CDR3: TGCGCCAGCAGCCAAGACCGGACTAGCTTAAATGAGCAGTTCTTC.